This TCR beta chain was identified in a study of a mutant IDH1 vaccine in newly diagnosed glioma. For the study at large: The sex distribution of treated patients was 62.5% male and about 38% female, with a mean age of around 40 years. Previous treatment comprised radiotherapy, temozolomide, or both, mostly both.

V shed 4 bases and J shed 3 bases, with 9 bases lying between them. The CDR3 has 14 amino acids. Germline lookup yields CDR1 LNHNV and CDR2 YYDKDF (reference sequence). The sample's time point: week 47, end of study. Doses consisted of 300 ug of mutant IDH1 20-mer peptide each, paired with topical imiquimod. Of note for this clone: The antigen remains unidentified.

Generated by immunoSEQ multiplex PCR, the TCRdb table keeps only in-frame clones and is missing some. The repertoire has under 40,000 clones, 84% of them found once; the top ten carry about 30%. Overall study findings and caveats: Altogether, 93.3% of patients exhibited vaccine-induced immune responses.

The starting material was PBMCs, obtained from a glioma patient whose treatment included an IDH1 peptide vaccine. This TCR derives from a man aged 25-45 years with glioma. The chain links TRBV15 to TRBJ1-4; the D is unclear. The CDR3 spells CATSKFGANEKLFF. CDR3 in DNA: TGTGCCACCAGCAAGTTCGGGGCTAATGAAAAACTGTTTTTT.